The rows below give T cell receptor beta chains drawn from one sample of a study of blood T cells in healthy people across ages. TCRdb reanalysed the 5' RACE reads using MiXCR and keeps one entry per CDR3 protein. The data hold some 790,000 distinct CDR3 sequences, with less than 35% observed a single time. The sample taken for sequencing was blood. These receptors came from a woman at least 80 years old in good health. Each CDR3 is given with its conserved first and last residue. A D gene is named only where the DNA matches it firmly. The size entry is marked missing in some rows and otherwise reads once, few, many or a size class.

v_call	d_call	clone_size	j_call	cdr3_nt	cdr3_aa
TRBV25-1	TRBD1	few	TRBJ2-1	TGTGCCAGCAGTTTCAAAGGAGGGACAGGGATCTACAATGAGCAGTTCTTC	CASSFKGGTGIYNEQFF
TRBV5-6	TRBD1	few	TRBJ2-5	TGTGCCAGCAGCTTGCCCGGACAGGGGACCCAAGAGACCCAGTACTTC	CASSLPGQGTQETQYF
TRBV6-6	NA	NA	TRBJ1-6	TGTACCAGCACCAAGGGAGGGGGGTCCTATAATTCACCCCTCCACTTT	CTSTKGGGSYNSPLHF
TRBV7-6	NA	few	TRBJ1-5	TGTGCCAGCAGCCGAAGTAATAGCAATCAGCCCCAGCATTTT	CASSRSNSNQPQHF
TRBV6-2/TRBV6-3	NA	many	TRBJ2-1	TGTGCCAGCAGTTACTTCGGTAGAAAGGCCACGGATGAGCAGTTCTTC	CASSYFGRKATDEQFF
TRBV21-1	NA	NA	TRBJ2-2	TGTGCCAGCAGCCCGGGTCAGGCTCCCGGGGAGCTGTTTTTT	CASSPGQAPGELFF
TRBV10-2	TRBD2	many	TRBJ2-1	TGCGCCAGCAGCCAACTAGCGTATGCAAGGAATGAGCAGTTCTTC	CASSQLAYARNEQFF
TRBV3-1	NA	few	TRBJ1-2	TGTGCCAGCAGCCAAGAGGACAGAAAATACAGCTATGGCTACACCTTC	CASSQEDRKYSYGYTF
TRBV6-1	NA	NA	TRBJ2-1	TGTGCCAGCAGTGAAGCTTCCCGGAACAATGAGCAGTTCTTC	CASSEASRNNEQFF
TRBV7-7	TRBD2	NA	TRBJ2-1	TGTGCCAGCAGCGCCCTAGCGGGGGGTTACAATGAGCAGTTCTTC	CASSALAGGYNEQFF
TRBV20-1	NA	few	TRBJ1-5	TGCAGTGCCTTAAGGGCAGGGAACCAGCCCCAGCATTTT	CSALRAGNQPQHF
TRBV5-1	TRBD2	NA	TRBJ2-3	TGCGCCAGCAGCTTGGCCTTGGTTAGCGGGGCCTACGTGGAAGATACGCAGTATTTT	CASSLALVSGAYVEDTQYF
TRBV5-1	TRBD2	few	TRBJ2-3	TGCGTCAGCAGTTTGAGCCTCCTAGCGGGGGGAGATACGCAGTATTTT	CVSSLSLLAGGDTQYF
TRBV4-1	NA	NA	TRBJ2-3	TGCGCCAGCAGCCCAGACATAGGTTGGGATACGCAGTATTTT	CASSPDIGWDTQYF
TRBV20-1	NA	many	TRBJ1-2	TGCAGTGCTAGTCGGGAACGCTATGGCTACACCTTC	CSASRERYGYTF
TRBV7-2	NA	NA	TRBJ2-3	TGTGCCAGCAGCTTAGCGGGGTATAGCACAGATACGCAGTATTTT	CASSLAGYSTDTQYF
TRBV7-2	NA	many	TRBJ1-2	TGTGCCAGCAGCTTAAACGTTCGACTCAACTATGGCTACACCTTC	CASSLNVRLNYGYTF
TRBV27	NA	many	TRBJ1-1	TGTGCCAGCAGTTTCAGCTTGGGGGCTGAAGCTTTCTTT	CASSFSLGAEAFF
TRBV6-1	NA	NA	TRBJ2-1	TGTGCCAGCAGCGAGGTAAAGGGGGGAAAGAGCTCCTACAATGAGCAGTTCTTC	CASSEVKGGKSSYNEQFF
TRBV7-9	NA	many	TRBJ1-1	TGTGCCAGCAGCTTAGAACCCTACACTGAAGCTTTCTTT	CASSLEPYTEAFF
TRBV20-1	TRBD2	many	TRBJ2-1	TGCAGTGCTAGCAGCGGGGGTTACAATGAGCAGTTCTTC	CSASSGGYNEQFF
TRBV29-1	TRBD2	many	TRBJ2-1	TGCACCGGGACTAGCGGGGGATATGAGCAGTTCTTC	CTGTSGGYEQFF
TRBV6-5	NA	few	TRBJ1-1	TGTGCCAGCAGTTACTCGTGGCAATCGAACACTGAAGCTTTCTTT	CASSYSWQSNTEAFF
TRBV7-2	TRBD1	many	TRBJ2-5	TGTGCCAGCACCCGAGGGGGCCCTAAGACCCAGTACTTC	CASTRGGPKTQYF
TRBV10-3	NA	NA	TRBJ2-7	TGTGCCATCTCAGGGGATGCCTACGAGCAGTACTTC	CAISGDAYEQYF
TRBV7-2	TRBD2	many	TRBJ2-1	TGTGCCAGCAGCTTATTGGGCGGGGGACCCTACAATGAGCAGTTCTTC	CASSLLGGGPYNEQFF
TRBV24-1	NA	NA	TRBJ2-2	TGTGCCACCGCCTCAGGGATTCAGAACACCGGGGAGCTGTTTTTT	CATASGIQNTGELFF
TRBV11-2	TRBD2	NA	TRBJ2-7	TGTGCCAGCAGCTTAGTTTCGGGGGGACGAAACAATGAGCAGTACTTC	CASSLVSGGRNNEQYF
TRBV24-1	NA	many	TRBJ1-2	TGTGCCACCAGTGGACCGGGACTGAACTATGGCTACACCTTC	CATSGPGLNYGYTF
TRBV28	TRBD2	few	TRBJ2-1	TGTGCCAGCAGACTTAGGACTAGCGGGGGTCGCAATGAGCAGTTCTTC	CASRLRTSGGRNEQFF
TRBV2	NA	NA	TRBJ2-5	TGTGCCAGGACGGGGGGCGGCGAGACCCAGTACTTC	CARTGGGETQYF
TRBV7-9	NA	many	TRBJ2-5	TGTGCCAGCAGCTTAAGGGCGGGGATGTACCAAGAGACCCAGTACTTC	CASSLRAGMYQETQYF
TRBV7-6	NA	many	TRBJ2-5	TGTGCCAGCAGCTTCAGGGCCGGGGAGACCCAGTACTTC	CASSFRAGETQYF
TRBV12-3/TRBV12-4	NA	many	TRBJ2-5	TGTGCCAGCAGTTTAAATTCGGGCCCCCAAGAGACCCAGTACTTC	CASSLNSGPQETQYF
TRBV19	TRBD1	few	TRBJ1-1	TGTGCCAGTAGTACTACAGGGGGCGCGTACACTGAAGCTTTCTTT	CASSTTGGAYTEAFF
TRBV20-1	NA	few	TRBJ2-5	TGCAGTGCTAGGGACTGGTACCAGGAGACCCAGTACTTC	CSARDWYQETQYF
TRBV18	TRBD1	many	TRBJ1-2	TGTGCCAGCTCACCACCCGGACAGGGGGCTGAGGGCTACACCTTC	CASSPPGQGAEGYTF
TRBV7-2	NA	NA	TRBJ2-5	TGTGCCGGCAGCTCCACACCCCTCCGCGGGGTCTCCCAAGAGACCCAGTACTTC	CAGSSTPLRGVSQETQYF
TRBV12-3/TRBV12-4	NA	NA	TRBJ1-5	TGTGCCAGCAGTTTAGCCGAAGGCTGGGGCAATCAGCCCCAGCATTTT	CASSLAEGWGNQPQHF
TRBV20-1	NA	NA	TRBJ1-2	TGTGGTGCTAGGGGTAGGTCCGGGAACGGGAACAACTATGGCTACACCTTC	CGARGRSGNGNNYGYTF
TRBV28	TRBD2	many	TRBJ2-7	TGTGCCAGCAGATCACCGGGACTAGACTACGAGCAGTACTTC	CASRSPGLDYEQYF
TRBV20-1	NA	many	TRBJ2-7	TGCAGTGCTGCCCAGTCCTACGAGCAGTACTTC	CSAAQSYEQYF
TRBV20-1	NA	NA	TRBJ2-5	TGCAGTGCTAGAGTGGCGGGGACCCAAGAGACCCAGTACTTC	CSARVAGTQETQYF
TRBV9	NA	NA	TRBJ1-1	TGTGCCAGCAGCGGCCCGGGGGAGGGGAACACTGAAGCTTTCTTT	CASSGPGEGNTEAFF
TRBV6-2/TRBV6-3	TRBD1	few	TRBJ2-2	TGTGCCACCGACCGGGACAGGGTAAACGGGGAGCTGTTTTTT	CATDRDRVNGELFF
TRBV19	NA	few	TRBJ2-5	TGTGCCAGTAGTAGTCAGAAAGAAGAGACCCAGTACTTC	CASSSQKEETQYF
TRBV12-3/TRBV12-4	TRBD2	many	TRBJ2-3	TGTGCCAGCAGTTTACGGCGGGGGGGCCGCGATACGCAGTATTTT	CASSLRRGGRDTQYF
TRBV9	NA	many	TRBJ2-3	TGTGCCAGCAGCGCCCTCCCCGGGGCAAAAGATACGCAGTATTTT	CASSALPGAKDTQYF
TRBV28	NA	few	TRBJ1-1	TGTGCCAGCAGTACCCCGAGGGGGAACACTGAAGCTTTCTTT	CASSTPRGNTEAFF
TRBV20-1	TRBD1	many	TRBJ1-2	TGCAGTGCTAGCCAGGGGGCGGGCTATGGCTACACCTTC	CSASQGAGYGYTF
TRBV4-2	NA	NA	TRBJ1-2	TGTGCCAGCAGCCAAGGCAGGAAGGTGGGCTATGGCTACACCTTC	CASSQGRKVGYGYTF
TRBV7-9	NA	NA	TRBJ2-7	TGTGCCAGCAGCTTCGGGACGGGGCCTTACGAGCAGTACTTC	CASSFGTGPYEQYF